This T cell receptor beta chain was sequenced for a study of regulatory T cells in long-lasting Graves disease. Overall study context: Antithyroid drugs had been given to newly diagnosed Graves' patients for under 3 months.

Investigators prepared the TCR beta libraries by applying iRepertoire HTBI primers and Arm-PCR of CDR3 regions. TCRdb itself ran the multiplex PCR reads through MiXCR, one entry per CDR3 protein. The repertoire holds 530,000 or so distinct CDR3 sequences, with about 16% as singletons. The CDR3 is made up of 14 amino acids. In germline, CDR1 is MNHEY, CDR2 SVGEGT. With 4 bases removed from V and 4 bases from J, the gap between germline ends came to 14 bases. This clonotype was recorded once. A far larger clone differs by one base, so this is likely a read error. The time point: newly diagnosed GD, antithyroid drugs for less than 3 months. There was RNA extracted from PBMCs, and the TCR library was made from it. These data are also associated with another study on T cells in Graves' hyperthyroidism and ophthalmopathy. This second report adds: Diagnosis of hyperthyroidism was new in patients aged 18 to 65, and its duration was under 2 months. Uncontrolled infection, other autoimmune disease, pregnancy or lactation barred patients from enrollment. Carried out on the TCR CDR3, a first-round RT-PCR used the HTBI primer set.

The clonotype comes from a young man with Graves disease. This specimen consisted of peripheral blood mononuclear cells (PBMCs), obtained at new diagnosis, from a patient treated with antithyroid drugs. V usage is TRBV6-2 or TRBV6-3 and J usage is TRBJ2-7; the D is unclear. CDR3 sequence reads: CASSFVARGYEQYF. The CDR3 nucleotides read TGTGCCAGCAGTTTTGTTGCGAGAGGTTACGAGCAGTACTTC.